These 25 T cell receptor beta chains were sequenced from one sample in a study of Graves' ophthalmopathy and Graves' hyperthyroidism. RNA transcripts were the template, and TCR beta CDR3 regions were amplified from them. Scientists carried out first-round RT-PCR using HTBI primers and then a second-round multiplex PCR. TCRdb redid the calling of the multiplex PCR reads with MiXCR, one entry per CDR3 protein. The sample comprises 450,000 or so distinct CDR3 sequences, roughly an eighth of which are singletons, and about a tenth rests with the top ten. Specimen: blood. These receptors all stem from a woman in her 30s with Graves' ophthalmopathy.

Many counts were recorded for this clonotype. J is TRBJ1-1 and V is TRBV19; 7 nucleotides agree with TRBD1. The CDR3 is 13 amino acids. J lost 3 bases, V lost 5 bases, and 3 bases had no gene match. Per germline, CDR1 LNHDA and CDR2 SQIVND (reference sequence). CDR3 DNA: TGTGCCAGTAGTCCCGACAGGGACACTGAAGCTTTCTTT. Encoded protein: CASSPDRDTEAFF. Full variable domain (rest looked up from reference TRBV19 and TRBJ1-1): DGGITQSPKYLFRKEGQNVTLSCEQNLNHDAMYWYRQDPGQGLRLIYYSQIVNDFQKGDIAEGYSVSREKKESFPLTVTSAQKNPTAFYLCASSPDRDTEAFFGQGTRLTVV.

CDR3 DNA sequence: TGCGCCAGCAGGGGCGGACTAGCGGACTCCTACGAGCAGTACTTC. Its protein is CASRGGLADSYEQYF. The rearrangement uses TRBV10-1 and TRBJ2-7; 10 bases line up with TRBD2. Germline V gene lookup returns CDR1 WNHNN and CDR2 SYGVQD (reference sequence). The CDR3 sequence is 15 residues long. V gave up 6 bases and J gave up 0 bases; unmatched junction bases: 5.

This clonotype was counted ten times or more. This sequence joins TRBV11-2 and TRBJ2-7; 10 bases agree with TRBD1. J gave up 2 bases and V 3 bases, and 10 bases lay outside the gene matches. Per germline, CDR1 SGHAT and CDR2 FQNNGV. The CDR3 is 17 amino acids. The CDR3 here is CASSFRQGANPPYEQYF. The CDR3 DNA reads TGTGCCAGCAGCTTTAGACAGGGGGCAAATCCCCCCTACGAGCAGTACTTC.

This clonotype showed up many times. This CDR3 is CSARDPAGLGQETQYF. The CDR3 coding sequence is TGCAGTGCTAGAGATCCGGCAGGGCTGGGCCAAGAGACCCAGTACTTC. The V and J genes are TRBV20-1 and TRBJ2-5, with D possibly matching TRBD1 (5 bases). The CDR3 contains 16 residues. V was trimmed by 0 bases and J by 1 base, leaving 15 bases between them. The germline CDR1 and CDR2 sequences are DFQATT and SNEGSKA (reference sequence).

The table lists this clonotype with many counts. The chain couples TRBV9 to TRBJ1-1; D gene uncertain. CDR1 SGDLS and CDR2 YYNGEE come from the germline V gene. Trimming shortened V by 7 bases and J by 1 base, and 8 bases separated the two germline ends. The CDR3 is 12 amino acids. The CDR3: CASGSANTEAFF. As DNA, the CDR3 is TGTGCCAGCGGTTCAGCGAACACTGAAGCTTTCTTT.

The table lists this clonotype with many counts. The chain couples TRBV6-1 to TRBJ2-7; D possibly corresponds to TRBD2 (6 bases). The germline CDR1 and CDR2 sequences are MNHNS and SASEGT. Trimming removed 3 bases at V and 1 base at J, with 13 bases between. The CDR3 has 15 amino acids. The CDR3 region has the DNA TGTGCCAGCAGTGAGGGGTATGGGGGGTCCTACGAGCAGTACTTC. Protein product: CASSEGYGGSYEQYF.

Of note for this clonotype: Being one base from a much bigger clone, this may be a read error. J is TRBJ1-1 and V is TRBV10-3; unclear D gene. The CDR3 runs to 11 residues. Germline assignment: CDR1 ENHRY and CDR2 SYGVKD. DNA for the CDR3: TGTGCCATCAGTGATCGGGATGAAGCTTGCTTT. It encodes CAISDRDEACF.

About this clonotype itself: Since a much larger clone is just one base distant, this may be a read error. The CDR3 DNA follows: TGCGCCAGCAGAAATGGACTAACTCTCACCTACGAGCACTACTTC. As protein: CASRNGLTLTYEHYF. The chain links TRBV5-1 to TRBJ2-7; weak D call: TRBD2 (6 bases). Germline V gene sequence: CDR1 SGHRS, CDR2 YFSETQ. This CDR3 region has 15 residues.

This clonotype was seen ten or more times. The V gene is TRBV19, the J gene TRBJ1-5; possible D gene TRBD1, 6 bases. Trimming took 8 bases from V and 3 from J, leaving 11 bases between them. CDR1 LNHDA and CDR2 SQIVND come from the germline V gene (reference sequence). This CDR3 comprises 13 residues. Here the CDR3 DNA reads TGTGCCAGTTCACAGGGAATCAATCAGCCCCAGCATTTT. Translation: CASSQGINQPQHF.

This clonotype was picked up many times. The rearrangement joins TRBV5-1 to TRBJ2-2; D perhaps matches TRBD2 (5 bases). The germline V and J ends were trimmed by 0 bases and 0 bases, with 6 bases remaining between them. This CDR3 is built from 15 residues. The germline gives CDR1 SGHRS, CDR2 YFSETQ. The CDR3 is CASSLAAANTGELFF. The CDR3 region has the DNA TGCGCCAGCAGCTTGGCAGCGGCGAACACCGGGGAGCTGTTTTTT.

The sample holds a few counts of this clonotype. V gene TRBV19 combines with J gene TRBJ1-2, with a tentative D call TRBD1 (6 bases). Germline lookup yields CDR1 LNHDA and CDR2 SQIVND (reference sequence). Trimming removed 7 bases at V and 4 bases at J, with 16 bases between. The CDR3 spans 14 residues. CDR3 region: CASIGGSGPYGYTF. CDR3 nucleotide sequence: TGTGCCAGTATCGGGGGCTCGGGTCCCTATGGCTACACCTTC.

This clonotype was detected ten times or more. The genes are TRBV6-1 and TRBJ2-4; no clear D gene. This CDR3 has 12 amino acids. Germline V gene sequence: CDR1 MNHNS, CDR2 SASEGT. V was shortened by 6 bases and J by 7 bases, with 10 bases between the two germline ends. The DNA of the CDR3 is TGTGCCAGCAGGGCCGAGAGTAACATTCAGTACTTC. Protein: CASRAESNIQYF.

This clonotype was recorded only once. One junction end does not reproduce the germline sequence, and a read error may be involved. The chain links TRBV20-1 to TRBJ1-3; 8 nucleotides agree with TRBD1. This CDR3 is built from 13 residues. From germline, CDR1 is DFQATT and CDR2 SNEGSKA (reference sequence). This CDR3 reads CSARTGVGNTICF. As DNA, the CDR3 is TGCAGTGCTAGGACAGGGGTCGGAAACACCATATGTTTT.

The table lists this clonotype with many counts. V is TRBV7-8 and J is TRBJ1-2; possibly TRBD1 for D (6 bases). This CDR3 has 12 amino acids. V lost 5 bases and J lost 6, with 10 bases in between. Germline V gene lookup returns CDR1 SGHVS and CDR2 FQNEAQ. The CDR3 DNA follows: TGTGCCAGCAGCCTACAGGGCCATGGCTACACCTTC. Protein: CASSLQGHGYTF.

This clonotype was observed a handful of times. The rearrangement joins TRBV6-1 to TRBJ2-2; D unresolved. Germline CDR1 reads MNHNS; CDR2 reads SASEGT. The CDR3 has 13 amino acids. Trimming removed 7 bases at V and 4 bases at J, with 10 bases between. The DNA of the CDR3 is TGTGCCAGCAATCCATGGGGCACCGGGGAGCTGTTTTTT. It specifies CASNPWGTGELFF.

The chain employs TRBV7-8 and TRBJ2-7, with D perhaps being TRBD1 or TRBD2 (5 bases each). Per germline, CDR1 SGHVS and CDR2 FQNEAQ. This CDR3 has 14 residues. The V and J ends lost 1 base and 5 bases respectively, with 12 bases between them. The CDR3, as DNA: TGTGCCAGCAGCTTAGAATTGGGGGTCGACGAGCAGTACTTC. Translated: CASSLELGVDEQYF.

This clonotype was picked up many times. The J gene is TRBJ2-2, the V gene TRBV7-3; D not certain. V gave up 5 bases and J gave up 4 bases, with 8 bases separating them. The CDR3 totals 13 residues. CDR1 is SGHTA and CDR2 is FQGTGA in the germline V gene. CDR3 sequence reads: CASSPSPTGELFF. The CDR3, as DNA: TGTGCCAGCAGCCCGAGTCCCACCGGGGAGCTGTTTTTT.

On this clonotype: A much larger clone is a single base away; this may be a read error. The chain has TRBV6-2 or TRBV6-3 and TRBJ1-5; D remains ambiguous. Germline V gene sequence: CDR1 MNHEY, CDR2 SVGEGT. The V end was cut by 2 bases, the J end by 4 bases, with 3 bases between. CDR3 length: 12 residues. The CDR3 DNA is TGTGCCAGCAGTTACGAGAATCAGCCCCAGCATTTT. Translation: CASSYENQPQHF.

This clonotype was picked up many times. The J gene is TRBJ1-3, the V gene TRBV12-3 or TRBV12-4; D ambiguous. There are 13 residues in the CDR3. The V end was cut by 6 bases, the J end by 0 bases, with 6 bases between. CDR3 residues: CASSTHSGNTIYF. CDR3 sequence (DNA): TGTGCCAGCAGCACGCACTCTGGAAACACCATATATTTT.

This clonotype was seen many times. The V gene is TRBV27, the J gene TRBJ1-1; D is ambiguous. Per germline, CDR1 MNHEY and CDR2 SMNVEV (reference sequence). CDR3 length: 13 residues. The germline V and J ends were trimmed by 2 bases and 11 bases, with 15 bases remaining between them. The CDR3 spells CASSLRSSLGAFF. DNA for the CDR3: TGTGCCAGCAGTTTACGCAGTTCCCTTGGGGCTTTCTTT.

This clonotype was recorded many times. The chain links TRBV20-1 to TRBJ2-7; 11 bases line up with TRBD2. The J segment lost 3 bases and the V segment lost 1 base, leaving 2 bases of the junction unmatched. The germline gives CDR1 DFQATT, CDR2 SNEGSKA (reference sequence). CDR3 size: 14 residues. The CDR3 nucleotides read TGCAGTGCTAGAGGACTAGCGGGAAACTACGAGCAGTACTTC. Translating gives CSARGLAGNYEQYF.

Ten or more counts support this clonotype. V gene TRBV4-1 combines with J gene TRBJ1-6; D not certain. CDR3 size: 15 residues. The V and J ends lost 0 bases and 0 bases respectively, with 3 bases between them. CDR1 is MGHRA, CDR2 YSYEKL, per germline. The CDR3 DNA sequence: TGCGCCAGCAGCCAAGACAGCTCCTATAATTCACCCCTCCACTTT. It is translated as CASSQDSSYNSPLHF.

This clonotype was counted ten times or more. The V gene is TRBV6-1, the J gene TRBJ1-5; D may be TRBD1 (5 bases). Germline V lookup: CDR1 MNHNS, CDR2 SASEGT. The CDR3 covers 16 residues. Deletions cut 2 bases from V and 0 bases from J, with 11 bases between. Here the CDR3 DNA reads TGTGCCAGCAGTGAATTAGGGGATCATAGCAATCAGCCCCAGCATTTT. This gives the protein CASSELGDHSNQPQHF.

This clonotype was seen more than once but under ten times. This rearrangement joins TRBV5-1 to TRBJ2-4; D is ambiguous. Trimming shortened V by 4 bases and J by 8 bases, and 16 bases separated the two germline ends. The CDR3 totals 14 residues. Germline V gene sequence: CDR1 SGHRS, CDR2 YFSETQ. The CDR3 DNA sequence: TGCGCCAGCAGCGCAGAAAAAACCGTCGACATTCAGTACTTC. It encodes CASSAEKTVDIQYF.

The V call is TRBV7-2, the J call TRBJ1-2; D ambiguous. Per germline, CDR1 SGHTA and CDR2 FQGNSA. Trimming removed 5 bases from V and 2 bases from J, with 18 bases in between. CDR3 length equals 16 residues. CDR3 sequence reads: CASSPIQSVSNYGYTF. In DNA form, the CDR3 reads TGTGCCAGCAGCCCCATACAGTCCGTTTCGAACTATGGCTACACCTTC.